This TCR beta chain was identified during a study of T cell responses to AZD1222 COVID-19 vaccine. This clone was seen only once. The protocol was immunoSEQ multiplex PCR, while the TCRdb copy is restricted to in-frame clones and leaves out a portion. Of about 130,000 clones in the sample, about nine tenths were seen once. Germline assignment: CDR1 MNHEY and CDR2 SVGAGI. There are 13 residues in the CDR3. Trimming took 5 bases from V and 5 from J, leaving 9 bases between them. The sequence came from an adult in good health. V and J are TRBV6-5 and TRBJ2-2, with TRBD1 as a possible D gene (5 bases). The input for sequencing was peripheral blood, taken on day 0 of AZD1222 vaccination. CDR3 residues: CASSTQGTGELFF. The CDR3 coding sequence is TGTGCCAGCAGTACTCAGGGTACCGGGGAGCTGTTTTTT.